This passage covers 26 T cell receptor beta chains from one sample sequenced in a study of early T cells in non-severe SARS-CoV-2 infection. Via MiXCR, TCRdb re-called the 5' RACE reads, giving one row per CDR3 protein. The sample contains tens of thousands of distinct CDR3 sequences, over 7.5% of which appear only once. Sequenced input: whole blood. The receptors derive from an adult who was a healthcare worker with PCR-confirmed SARS-CoV-2 infection or an uninfected control (not recorded which).

This chain connects TRBV7-8 to TRBJ1-1; D is undetermined. Between the trimmed V and J ends, which lost 3 bases and 5 bases, there was a span of 7 bases. The CDR3 extends over 12 amino acids. Germline CDR1 SGHVS, CDR2 FQNEAQ. The CDR3 DNA is TGTGCCAGCAGCTTGCGCGTGACTGAAGCTTTCTTT. Translated: CASSLRVTEAFF.

Ten or more counts support this clonotype. This sequence joins TRBV10-3 and TRBJ1-1, with D unresolved. V lost 10 bases and J 5 bases, leaving 14 bases between the germline ends. In germline, CDR1 is ENHRY, CDR2 SYGVKD. The CDR3 loop spans 12 amino acids. In nucleotides, the CDR3 is TGTGCCACCGGGGAGAGGGCTACTGAAGCTTTCTTT. Translated, it gives CATGERATEAFF.

This clonotype was seen at least ten times. This rearrangement joins TRBV11-2 to TRBJ2-3; D is undetermined. Deletions cut 1 base from V and 1 base from J, with 6 bases between. CDR1 is SGHAT and CDR2 is FQNNGV in the germline V gene. The CDR3 totals 14 residues. CDR3 loop: CASSLVRGTDTQYF. CDR3 in DNA: TGTGCCAGCAGCTTAGTACGCGGCACAGATACGCAGTATTTT.

This clonotype showed up many times. The DNA for the CDR3 is TGTGCCAGCAGACCCCCGGGACTAGTCTCAGATACGCAGTATTTT. Encoded protein: CASRPPGLVSDTQYF. The rearrangement links TRBV7-9 to TRBJ2-3; 8 nucleotides match TRBD2. Germline loops: CDR1 SEHNR, CDR2 FQNEAQ (reference sequence). The V gene end was trimmed by 6 bases and the J gene end by 4 bases; junction bases not matched to a gene: 9. The length of the CDR3 is 15 residues.

This clonotype was observed at least ten times. This sequence joins TRBV20-1 and TRBJ2-7; no clear D gene. CDR1 and CDR2 from the germline V gene are DFQATT and SNEGSKA (reference sequence). The CDR3 consists of 14 residues. Trimming removed 6 bases from V and 2 bases from J, with 17 bases in between. The CDR3 coding sequence is TGCAGTGCAGAACGACGGACCCTGACCTACGAGCAGTACTTC. Protein: CSAERRTLTYEQYF.

As regards this clonotype: Given a much more abundant clone one base away, this may be a read error. This chain uses TRBV7-6 with TRBJ1-4; D uncertain. Germline loops: CDR1 SGHVS, CDR2 FNYEAQ. V was clipped by 4 bases and J by 7 bases, with 13 bases between them. This CDR3 comprises 14 residues. The CDR3 bases are TGTGCCAGCAGCTCCGACCCCCAACGTGAAAAACTGTTTTTT. It encodes CASSSDPQREKLFF.

This clonotype came up a few times. This chain links TRBV11-1 with TRBJ2-1; tentative D call: TRBD2 (6 bases). V was trimmed by 3 bases and J by 6 bases, leaving 12 bases between them. Germline CDR1 is SGHAT and CDR2 is FQDESV (reference sequence). The CDR3 length is 14 residues. The CDR3 loop is CASSFSFGSNEQFF. The DNA of the CDR3 is TGTGCCAGCAGCTTCTCCTTCGGGAGCAATGAGCAGTTCTTC. Complete variable domain (other parts from reference TRBV11-1 and TRBJ2-1): EAEVAQSPRYKITEKSQAVAFWCDPISGHATLYWYRQILGQGPELLVQFQDESVVDDSQLPKDRFSAERLKGVDSTLKIQPAELGDSAMYLCASSFSFGSNEQFFGPGTRLTVL.

This clonotype was seen repeatedly, ten times or more. Sequence at one end of the junction differs from germline and may be a read error. The chain employs TRBV7-3 and TRBJ2-5; possibly TRBD1 for D (6 bases). This CDR3 region has 13 residues. CDR1 and CDR2 from the germline V gene are SGHTA and FQGTGA. CDR3 residues: CASSLTGIETQYF. The CDR3 DNA reads as TGTGCCAGCAGCCTAACAGGGATCGAGACCCAGTACTTC.

This clonotype was counted at least ten times. The chain employs TRBV15 and TRBJ2-2, with 7 bases identical to TRBD1. V gave up 0 bases and J gave up 7 bases; unmatched junction bases: 8. In germline, CDR1 is LNHNV, CDR2 YYDKDF (reference sequence). CDR3 length: 16 residues. The CDR3 region has the DNA TGTGCCACCAGCAGAGATCGAAGGGGGCGGAACGGGGAGCTGTTTTTT. Its translation is CATSRDRRGRNGELFF.

This clonotype was seen ten or more times. The genes are TRBV6-5 and TRBJ1-6, with a tentative D call TRBD1 (5 bases). The CDR3 is made up of 16 amino acids. Looked up from germline, CDR1 is MNHEY and CDR2 is SVGAGI. V dropped 0 bases and J dropped 7 bases, with 13 bases sitting between them. The CDR3 DNA reads as TGTGCCAGCAGTTACTCGATAGGGACCCCAAATTCACCCCTCCACTTT. This translates into CASSYSIGTPNSPLHF.

This clonotype was counted at least ten times. This rearrangement joins TRBV19 to TRBJ1-5; 10 bases match TRBD1. V lost 6 bases to trimming and J lost 7 bases; unmatched junction nucleotides: 12. Germline loops: CDR1 LNHDA, CDR2 SQIVND (reference sequence). The CDR3 is 16 residues long. CDR3 protein: CASRDRGQGNFQPQHF. The CDR3 coding sequence is TGTGCCAGTAGGGACCGGGGACAGGGGAATTTCCAGCCCCAGCATTTT. Based on the CDR3 plus reference TRBV19 and TRBJ1-5, the full variable domain is DGGITQSPKYLFRKEGQNVTLSCEQNLNHDAMYWYRQDPGQGLRLIYYSQIVNDFQKGDIAEGYSVSREKKESFPLTVTSAQKNPTAFYLCASRDRGQGNFQPQHFGDGTRLSIL.

This clonotype was counted many times. This rearrangement joins TRBV7-9 to TRBJ2-7; D is possibly TRBD2 (6 bases). Trimming removed 2 bases from V and 4 bases from J, with 9 bases in between. CDR3 length: 13 residues. The germline gives CDR1 SEHNR, CDR2 FQNEAQ (reference sequence). CDR3 sequence reads: CASSLSGRYEQYF. The CDR3 DNA is TGTGCCAGCAGCTTAAGCGGGCGGTACGAGCAGTACTTC.

The chain couples TRBV14 to TRBJ2-3; the D gene is possibly TRBD2 (5 bases). From germline, CDR1 is SGHDN and CDR2 FVKESK. This CDR3 is 16 amino acids long. V was clipped by 1 base and J by 2 bases, with 13 bases between them. The CDR3 protein is CASSQASFPFTDTQYF. Written as DNA, the CDR3 is TGTGCCAGCAGCCAAGCTAGCTTCCCCTTCACAGATACGCAGTATTTT. Variable domain in full (rest from reference TRBV14 and TRBJ2-3): EAGVTQFPSHSVIEKGQTVTLRCDPISGHDNLYWYRRVMGKEIKFLLHFVKESKQDESGMPNNRFLAERTGGTYSTLKVQPAELEDSGVYFCASSQASFPFTDTQYFGPGTRLTVL.

This clonotype appeared many times. The rearrangement uses TRBV5-6 and TRBJ1-5; D gene ambiguous. Trimming removed 0 bases at V and 0 bases at J, with 19 bases between. Per germline, CDR1 SGHDT and CDR2 YYEEEE. CDR3 length: 19 amino acids. The CDR3 coding sequence is TGTGCCAGCAGCTTGGCCGGATCATCCAAGGAGTATAGCAATCAGCCCCAGCATTTT. Its translation: CASSLAGSSKEYSNQPQHF.

V gene TRBV29-1 combines with J gene TRBJ1-3; D is uncertain. CDR3 size: 19 residues. Germline V lookup: CDR1 SQVTM, CDR2 ANQGSEA. V was pared by 4 bases and J by 5 bases, with 30 bases between. The CDR3, as DNA: TGCAGCGTTGTTGGAGGTCCGCGAACCCAAAGGTCGGAAAGAAACACCATATATTTT. This gives the protein CSVVGGPRTQRSERNTIYF.

A few counts support this clonotype. J is TRBJ1-5 and V is TRBV19; D is unclear. Trimming left V 3 bases short and J 5 bases short, with 11 bases between. There are 14 residues in the CDR3. Germline values: CDR1 LNHDA, CDR2 SQIVND (reference sequence). The CDR3 coding sequence is TGTGCCAGTAGTATTCTACAGATTCATCAGCCCCAGCATTTT. This sequence encodes CASSILQIHQPQHF.

This clonotype was seen ten or more times. The chain links TRBV10-2 to TRBJ2-7, with 11 bases lining up with TRBD2. Unmatched junction bases numbered 5, after V lost 6 bases and J lost 4 bases. From germline, CDR1 is WSHSY and CDR2 SAAADI. The CDR3 contains 14 residues. The CDR3 sequence is CASRTGTSGYEQYF. In nucleotides, the CDR3 is TGCGCCAGCAGGACCGGGACTAGCGGTTACGAGCAGTACTTC.

The CDR3 protein is CASSLQGAQETQYF. CDR3 coding DNA: TGTGCCAGCAGCCTCCAGGGCGCTCAAGAGACCCAGTACTTC. The chain joins TRBV9 to TRBJ2-5; TRBD1 might be the D (5 bases). Trimming left V 4 bases short and J 2 bases short, with 12 bases between. Looked up from germline, CDR1 is SGDLS and CDR2 is YYNGEE. The CDR3 runs to 14 residues.

This clonotype was recorded at least ten times. The rearrangement links TRBV19 to TRBJ2-5; TRBD2 agrees at 13 bases. Looked up from germline, CDR1 is LNHDA and CDR2 is SQIVND (reference sequence). The CDR3 consists of 16 residues. J gave up 5 bases and V 5 bases, and 8 bases lay outside the gene matches. The CDR3 nucleotides are TGTGCCAGTAGTTCATGGACTAGCGGGAGAGGGGAGACCCAGTACTTC. Amino acid sequence: CASSSWTSGRGETQYF.

This clonotype was detected a few times. The rearrangement uses TRBV30 and TRBJ2-7; D unclear. The germline V and J ends were trimmed by 3 bases and 4 bases, with 22 bases remaining between them. This CDR3 contains 16 residues. Germline loops: CDR1 GTSNPN, CDR2 SVGIG (reference sequence). The CDR3 is CAWSRHGVQWKYEQYF. The CDR3 DNA reads as TGTGCCTGGAGCAGACACGGAGTCCAGTGGAAATACGAGCAGTACTTC.

This clonotype has only a few counts. The CDR3 protein is CASSEAKWTKQETQYF. The CDR3 coding sequence is TGTGCCAGCAGTGAAGCGAAATGGACAAAACAAGAGACCCAGTACTTC. The rearrangement uses TRBV2 and TRBJ2-5; D perhaps matches TRBD1 (5 bases). The germline V and J ends were trimmed by 0 bases and 2 bases, with 13 bases remaining between them. This CDR3 is built from 16 residues. From germline, CDR1 is SNHLY and CDR2 FYNNEI.

V and J are TRBV3-1 and TRBJ1-1; TRBD1 is a possible D gene (6 bases). The CDR3 sequence is 16 residues long. V was shortened by 2 bases and J by 5 bases, with 18 bases between the two germline ends. From germline, CDR1 is LGHDT and CDR2 YNNKEL (reference sequence). CDR3 residues: CASSQSAGSQGTEAFF. The CDR3 nucleotides read TGTGCCAGCAGCCAAAGTGCAGGCTCCCAGGGGACTGAAGCTTTCTTT.

This clonotype was picked up many times. CDR3 sequence reads: CATRKAGAETQYF. DNA of the CDR3: TGTGCCACCCGGAAGGCCGGAGCGGAGACCCAGTACTTC. The V call is TRBV6-2 or TRBV6-3, the J call TRBJ2-5, with D unclear. The CDR3 runs to 13 residues. From germline, CDR1 is MNHEY and CDR2 SVGEGT. V lost 10 bases to trimming and J lost 5 bases, with 17 bases between them.

This clonotype showed up just a few times. This chain joins TRBV6-1 and TRBJ2-5; D possibly corresponds to TRBD2 (5 bases). CDR1 is MNHNS and CDR2 is SASEGT in the germline V gene. The V end lost 5 bases, the J end lost 0 bases, and 13 bases lay between the germline ends. The CDR3 covers 15 residues. The CDR3 nucleotides are TGTGCCAGCAGTTATATCCCGGGATACCAAGAGACCCAGTACTTC. Its translation: CASSYIPGYQETQYF.

The chain recombines TRBV28 with TRBJ1-2, with D tentatively TRBD1 (6 bases). The CDR3 spans 12 residues. Trimming took off 6 bases at V and 8 bases at J, with 13 bases between the two ends. Germline CDR1 and CDR2: MDHEN and SYDVKM. CDR3 loop: CASRSQGRGYTF. CDR3 in DNA: TGTGCCAGCAGGTCACAGGGTAGAGGCTACACCTTC.

The chain joins TRBV15 to TRBJ2-5; a weak D match, TRBD2 (5 bases). CDR3 size: 13 residues. V was pared by 6 bases and J by 2 bases, with 10 bases between. CDR1 LNHNV and CDR2 YYDKDF come from the germline V gene (reference sequence). CDR3 protein: CATSLAHQETQYF. DNA of the CDR3: TGTGCCACCAGTCTAGCACATCAAGAGACCCAGTACTTC.